This T cell receptor (beta chain) was found in a study of T cell responses to AZD1222 COVID-19 vaccine. Study as a whole: Pooled samples include second doses given at about 4 or 12 weeks. Points from the study as a whole: Repertoire sampling was restricted to post-peak T cell response timepoints. Among the donors, most were white British and more were female, and clonal diversity was possibly underestimated.

Some clones are missing from TCRdb's copy, which holds only in-frame ones; the method was immunoSEQ multiplex PCR. The sample contains more than 100,000 clones, over 75% of which appear only once. The CDR3 totals 16 residues. From germline, CDR1 is LGHNA and CDR2 YSLEER. V dropped 1 base and J dropped 8 bases, with 17 bases sitting between them. As for this clone: Its antigen is not known.

This chain joins TRBV4-3 and TRBJ1-4; tentative D call: TRBD1 (5 bases). Sequenced here: peripheral blood, sampled on day 0 of AZD1222 vaccination. The clonotype comes from an adult in good health. The CDR3 loop reads CASSQATQQGWEKLFF. The CDR3 region has the DNA TGCGCCAGCAGCCAAGCAACTCAGCAGGGTTGGGAAAAACTGTTTTTT.